The 13 T cell receptor beta chains presented below share a single source sample, sequenced in a study of control samples from healthy donors and cancer patients. The data were produced by immunoSEQ multiplex PCR, yet TCRdb's version contains in-frame clones alone and is incomplete. The table lists around 110,000 clones, 93% of them singletons. The sequenced sample was blood. Receptors were obtained from a man in his thirties or forties in good health.

The chain couples TRBV5-1 to TRBJ1-1, with D perhaps TRBD1 (5 bases). CDR1 is SGHRS, CDR2 YFSETQ, per germline. The V end was cut by 3 bases, the J end by 1 base, with 16 bases between. The CDR3 totals 16 residues. CDR3 loop: CASSSQFWRGNTEAFF. The CDR3, as DNA: TGCGCCAGCAGCTCTCAGTTTTGGAGGGGGAACACTGAAGCTTTCTTT. The full variable domain, in which reference TRBV5-1 and TRBJ1-1 provide the parts outside the CDR3, is KAGVTQTPRYLIKTRGQQVTLSCSPISGHRSVSWYQQTPGQGLQFLFEYFSETQRNKGNFPGRFSGRQFSNSRSEMNVSTLELGDSALYLCASSSQFWRGNTEAFFGQGTRLTVV.

The chain uses TRBV19 and TRBJ2-3; 10 nucleotides line up with TRBD1. Germline loops: CDR1 LNHDA, CDR2 SQIVND (reference sequence). Losses at the gene ends were 7 bases for V and 9 bases for J; bases not matched to a gene: 10. The CDR3 is 14 amino acids. The CDR3 loop reads CASTQGQGLETQYF. DNA for the CDR3: TGTGCCAGTACCCAGGGACAGGGGCTCGAAACGCAGTATTTT.

The J gene is TRBJ2-5, the V gene TRBV7-8; 9 bases fit TRBD1. The CDR3 consists of 15 residues. The V segment lost 6 bases and the J segment 2 bases; nucleotides outside the gene matches: 7. CDR1 and CDR2 from the germline V gene are SGHVS and FQNEAQ. The CDR3 reads CASRRGQGFQETQYF. CDR3 bases: TGTGCCAGCAGACGGGGACAGGGATTTCAAGAGACCCAGTACTTC.

Remarks on this clone: The sample holds other DNA sequences that translate to the same CDR3. This chain uses TRBV3-1 (or the pseudogene TRBV3-2) with TRBJ2-7, with 9 nucleotides matching TRBD1. This CDR3 is built from 13 residues. V dropped 5 bases and J dropped 7; count of bases not matched to a gene: 6. Germline values: CDR1 LGHDT, CDR2 YNNKEL (reference sequence). The CDR3 DNA reads as TGTGCCAGCAGCTGGGGACAGGGAAAAGAGCAGTACTTC. It specifies CASSWGQGKEQYF.

This sequence joins TRBV5-1 and TRBJ2-5; D is unresolved. V lost 4 bases to trimming and J lost 1 base, with 8 bases between them. Germline V gene data show CDR1 as SGHRS and CDR2 as YFSETQ. This CDR3 has 13 residues. The CDR3 loop is CASSELVQETQYF. CDR3 DNA sequence: TGCGCCAGCAGCGAACTTGTCCAAGAGACCCAGTACTTC. Based on the CDR3 plus reference TRBV5-1 and TRBJ2-5, the full variable domain is KAGVTQTPRYLIKTRGQQVTLSCSPISGHRSVSWYQQTPGQGLQFLFEYFSETQRNKGNFPGRFSGRQFSNSRSEMNVSTLELGDSALYLCASSELVQETQYFGPGTRLLVL.

The rearrangement joins TRBV4-1 to TRBJ1-6, with D possibly matching TRBD1 (5 bases). V gave up 3 bases and J gave up 7 bases, with 10 bases separating them. The CDR3 consists of 14 residues. Germline V CDR1 and CDR2: MGHRA, YSYEKL. The CDR3 region is CASSQTARNSPLHF. The CDR3 coding sequence is TGCGCCAGCAGCCAGACAGCCCGAAATTCACCCCTCCACTTT.

The V gene is TRBV11-2, the J gene TRBJ2-7; TRBD2 agrees at 7 bases. V shed 1 base and J 0 bases; nucleotides not matched to a gene: 0. The germline V gene has CDR1 SGHAT and CDR2 FQNNGV. The CDR3 loop spans 14 amino acids. CDR3 loop: CASSLGLASYEQYF. The CDR3 bases are TGTGCCAGCAGCTTAGGACTAGCCTCCTACGAGCAGTACTTC.

The rearrangement joins TRBV9 to TRBJ1-2; D is ambiguous. The CDR3 is 13 residues long. The V end lost 7 bases, the J end lost 8 bases, and 18 bases lay between the germline ends. Per the germline V gene, CDR1 is SGDLS and CDR2 is YYNGEE. The CDR3 DNA reads TGTGCCAGCTTCGGAGAGTTGGACCGAGGCTACACCTTC. Its protein product is CASFGELDRGYTF.

J is TRBJ1-1 and V is TRBV3-1 (or the pseudogene TRBV3-2), with D uncertain. The germline V gene has CDR1 LGHDT and CDR2 YNNKEL (reference sequence). V was cut by 4 bases and J by 1 base, with 10 bases left in between. The CDR3 has 14 residues. The CDR3 bases are TGTGCCAGCAGCCCAAGTCGGGGGAACACTGAAGCTTTCTTT. Its protein product is CASSPSRGNTEAFF.

The V call is TRBV5-4, the J call TRBJ2-3; D is perhaps TRBD1 or TRBD2 (5 bases each). The germline V and J ends were trimmed by 3 bases and 6 bases, with 5 bases remaining between them. From germline, CDR1 is SGHNT and CDR2 YYREEE (reference sequence). The CDR3 is 11 residues long. In DNA form, the CDR3 reads TGTGCCAGCAGCTGGGGGGATACGCAGTATTTT. This translates into CASSWGDTQYF.

The genes are TRBV27 and TRBJ2-5; perhaps D is TRBD1 or TRBD2 (5 bases each). This CDR3 is built from 16 residues. Trimming shortened V by 6 bases and J by 5 bases, and 22 bases separated the two germline ends. The germline CDR1 and CDR2 sequences are MNHEY and SMNVEV (reference sequence). The CDR3 DNA follows: TGTGCCAGCAGCCGAAAGGTCGGGGCCAAGTGGGAGACCCAGTACTTC. It translates to CASSRKVGAKWETQYF.

This chain joins TRBV21-1 and TRBJ1-1. TRBV21-1 is a documented pseudogene. The CDR3 is made up of 12 amino acids. The chain's CDR3 is CASDLTPTEAFF. The CDR3, as DNA: TGTGCCAGCGACTTGACTCCTACTGAAGCTTTCTTT.

The count of this clone is one. This rearrangement joins TRBV4-2 to TRBJ2-2, with TRBD1 matching 10 bases. The CDR3 totals 17 residues. Germline CDR1 LGHNA, CDR2 YNFKEQ. The J segment lost 3 bases and the V segment lost 3 bases, leaving 7 bases of the junction unmatched. The CDR3 here is CASSHETGTGDTGELFF. Written as DNA, the CDR3 is TGTGCCAGCAGCCATGAAACCGGGACAGGGGACACCGGGGAGCTGTTTTTT.